This T cell receptor (beta chain) was sequenced during a study of OX40 agonist ivuxolimab in advanced cancers. Study at large: Ivuxolimab, an antibody that agonizes OX40 (CD134), was administered to the patients. Study results and limitations: Expanded clones were, on average, more numerous among CD8+ T cells than CD4+. At 0.1 to 3.0 mg/kg, CD4+ and CD8+ blood T cells expanded clonally by week 6.

With regard to this clone: Its target is not known.

With 5 bases clipped from V and 0 bases from J, the junction kept 6 bases outside the gene matches. CDR1 is SEHNR and CDR2 is FQNEAQ in the germline V gene (reference sequence). This CDR3 spans 15 amino acids. Method: immunoSEQ multiplex PCR; TCRdb's copy keeps in-frame clones and lacks some. The table includes more than 45,000 clones, about nine tenths detected once. This sequence originates from an adult with an advanced solid tumor such as melanoma, head and neck, liver or kidney cancer. Sample: CD4+ or CD8+ T cells sorted from blood, taken in a trial of the OX40 agonist ivuxolimab. This chain links TRBV7-9 with TRBJ2-7; 8 nucleotides align to TRBD2. The CDR3 here is CASSVSGTSSYEQYF. CDR3 DNA sequence: TGTGCCAGCAGCGTATCCGGGACTAGCTCCTACGAGCAGTACTTC. The variable domain in full, completed from reference TRBV7-9 and TRBJ2-7, reads DTGVSQNPRHKITKRGQNVTFRCDPISEHNRLYWYRQTLGQGPEFLTYFQNEAQLEKSRLLSDRFSAERPKGSFSTLEIQRTEQGDSAMYLCASSVSGTSSYEQYFGPGTRLTVT.